The rows below give T cell receptor beta chains drawn from one sample of a study of blood T cell repertoires in COVID-19. Libraries were prepared by immunoSEQ multiplex PCR; TCRdb keeps only in-frame clonotypes and omits some of them. The sample includes about 480,000 clones, about 91% seen only once; the top ten take roughly 0.9%. Specimen: peripheral blood. All receptors derive from a man aged 18 to 29 with COVID-19, enrolled during active disease. The CDR3 runs from the conserved cysteine through the conserved F or W.

j_gene: TRBJ2-7; v_gene: TRBV2; CDR3aa: CASMSGEAYEQYF
j_gene: TRBJ1-4; v_gene: TRBV29-1; CDR3aa: CSVRGEKLFF
j_gene: TRBJ2-3; v_gene: TRBV19; CDR3aa: CASKVAGITDTQYF
j_gene: TRBJ1-1; v_gene: TRBV19; CDR3aa: CASSIVSGLSTEAFF
j_gene: TRBJ2-3; v_gene: TRBV28; CDR3aa: CASRGPIRGTQYF
j_gene: TRBJ2-6; v_gene: TRBV2; CDR3aa: CASKSPTDGANVLTF
j_gene: TRBJ2-1; v_gene: TRBV11-2; CDR3aa: CASSTRGGSKNEQFF
j_gene: TRBJ2-5; v_gene: TRBV3-1/TRBV3-2; CDR3aa: CASSSGLAAQETQYF
j_gene: TRBJ2-5; v_gene: TRBV7-6; CDR3aa: CASSFYGLNQETQYF
j_gene: TRBJ2-5; v_gene: TRBV5-5; CDR3aa: CASSVASQETQYF
j_gene: TRBJ2-3; v_gene: TRBV20-1; CDR3aa: CSASSGGTDTQYF
j_gene: TRBJ2-3; v_gene: TRBV5-1; CDR3aa: CASSQEGLADTQYF
j_gene: TRBJ2-1; v_gene: TRBV15; CDR3aa: CATRDYNEQFF
j_gene: TRBJ2-7; v_gene: TRBV19; CDR3aa: CASSIGGGVEQYF
j_gene: TRBJ2-1; v_gene: TRBV5-1; CDR3aa: CASSLTSGSYNEQFF
j_gene: TRBJ1-5; v_gene: TRBV19; CDR3aa: CASRKTIQINQPQHF
j_gene: TRBJ2-5; v_gene: TRBV5-4; CDR3aa: CASSQGLAGGHETQYF
j_gene: TRBJ2-6; v_gene: TRBV18; CDR3aa: CASSPLRTGSNWDSGANVLTF
j_gene: TRBJ2-5; v_gene: TRBV5-1; CDR3aa: CASRDPGLGETQYF
j_gene: TRBJ1-2; v_gene: TRBV5-1; CDR3aa: CASSFNYREADYGYTF
j_gene: TRBJ2-2; v_gene: TRBV18; CDR3aa: CASSRGLRELFF
j_gene: TRBJ2-5; v_gene: TRBV6-5; CDR3aa: CASSQGLVKETQYF
j_gene: TRBJ1-1; v_gene: TRBV7-8; CDR3aa: CASSPRMGEAFF
j_gene: TRBJ2-1; v_gene: TRBV19; CDR3aa: CASRQGQRLYNEQFF
j_gene: TRBJ2-1; v_gene: TRBV25-1; CDR3aa: CASNGQGNYNEQFF
j_gene: TRBJ1-6; v_gene: TRBV6-5; CDR3aa: CASWPGGRLSPLHF
j_gene: TRBJ1-2; v_gene: TRBV5-1; CDR3aa: CASSLGTGYGYTF
j_gene: TRBJ2-1; v_gene: TRBV12-5; CDR3aa: CASGLPYYNEQFF
j_gene: TRBJ2-7; v_gene: TRBV10-1; CDR3aa: CASSVTGYYEQYF
j_gene: TRBJ1-5; v_gene: TRBV19; CDR3aa: CASGGHLSNQPQHF
j_gene: TRBJ2-1; v_gene: TRBV19; CDR3aa: CASSRRTSGKLKNEQFF
j_gene: TRBJ1-2; v_gene: TRBV5-1; CDR3aa: CASSFGTGGDYGYTF
j_gene: TRBJ2-3; v_gene: TRBV4-1; CDR3aa: CASSQEPSGITDTQYF
j_gene: TRBJ2-1; v_gene: TRBV5-4; CDR3aa: CASETSGPNNEQFF
j_gene: TRBJ1-5; v_gene: TRBV7-9; CDR3aa: CASSPMQGNQPQHF
j_gene: TRBJ2-7; v_gene: TRBV27; CDR3aa: CASSPLAGGPGQYF